This passage covers 19 T cell receptor beta chains from one sample sequenced in a study of blood T cell repertoires in COVID-19 (dated by TCRdb to the early 2020s). The library was produced with the immunoSEQ multiplex PCR assay. TCRdb obtained this table from immuneACCESS and retained in-frame rearrangements with V and J assigned. These tables miss some clones; where compared with another copy, unresolved V genes account for less than half of the shortfall, and the remainder is unexplained. A total of about 260,000 clones appear in this sample, nearly 90% of them only once. The top ten clonotypes cover around 0.7% of the sample. Specimen: peripheral blood. Receptors originate from a human donor in a cohort sampled during active COVID-19.

This clone was seen a few times. CDR3: CASKRVQESWGGYTF. CDR3 in DNA: TGTGCCAGCAAGAGGGTCCAGGAATCCTGGGGTGGCTACACCTTC. The chain couples TRBV5-8 to TRBJ1-2, with D uncertain. The length of the CDR3 is 15 residues. With 6 bases removed from V and 7 bases from J, the gap between germline ends came to 22 bases. Germline CDR1 SGHTS, CDR2 YDEGEE.

The table lists this clone with a count of one. The CDR3 DNA is TGCGCCAGCAGCCCAGGTGTTAGTTCCTCCTACGAGCAGTACTTC. Amino acids: CASSPGVSSSYEQYF. The V and J genes are TRBV4-1 and TRBJ2-7; D not resolved. Between the trimmed V and J ends, which lost 4 bases and 0 bases, there was a span of 13 bases. Germline CDR1 reads MGHRA; CDR2 reads YSYEKL. The CDR3 is made up of 15 amino acids.

The chain joins TRBV27 to TRBJ2-7; a possible D gene is TRBD1 (6 bases). The CDR3 runs 12 residues. V lost 6 bases and J lost 5, with 11 bases in between. Germline values: CDR1 MNHEY, CDR2 SMNVEV (reference sequence). CDR3 amino acids: CASRRGWNEQYF. The CDR3 nucleotides are TGTGCCAGCAGAAGGGGGTGGAACGAGCAGTACTTC.

The J gene is TRBJ2-7, the V gene TRBV28; 11 bases fit TRBD1. Germline values: CDR1 MDHEN, CDR2 SYDVKM. Trimming took 6 bases from V and 2 from J; bases not matched to a gene: 3. The CDR3 runs 14 residues. CDR3 bases: TGTGCCAGCAGGGTGGGACAGGGGGCCTACGAGCAGTACTTC. It yields the protein CASRVGQGAYEQYF.

The V call is TRBV29-1, the J call TRBJ2-7; D is uncertain. Trimming took 7 bases from V and 3 from J, leaving 22 bases between them. This CDR3 comprises 15 residues. Germline V gene sequence: CDR1 SQVTM, CDR2 ANQGSEA. This chain's CDR3 is CSAEVRLSLDYEQYF. The DNA of the CDR3 is TGCAGCGCAGAGGTCCGACTCTCCCTCGACTACGAGCAGTACTTC.

V usage is TRBV19 and J usage is TRBJ2-6, with D maybe TRBD1 (5 bases). The germline gives CDR1 LNHDA, CDR2 SQIVND (reference sequence). V was cut by 5 bases and J by 0 bases, with 14 bases left in between. The CDR3 consists of 17 residues. The DNA of the CDR3 is TGTGCCAGTAGTGCACTGGCAGGGATCTCTGGGGCCAACGTCCTGACTTTC. This codes for CASSALAGISGANVLTF.

The chain uses TRBV6-5 and TRBJ2-1; no reliable D call. This CDR3 is built from 15 residues. V lost 10 bases to trimming and J lost 0 bases, with 16 bases between them. The germline gives CDR1 MNHEY, CDR2 SVGAGI. CDR3 loop: CATSLFSPSYNEQFF. DNA of the CDR3: TGTGCCACCTCCCTCTTCTCCCCCTCCTACAATGAGCAGTTCTTC.

This clone was seen just once. The V gene is TRBV4-3, the J gene TRBJ1-4; D might be TRBD1 (5 bases). Germline CDR1 and CDR2: LGHNA and YSLEER. The CDR3 runs to 14 residues. Between the trimmed V and J ends, which lost 1 base and 7 bases, there was a span of 10 bases. The CDR3 reads CASSQVTGVEKLFF. The CDR3 nucleotides are TGCGCCAGCAGCCAAGTAACAGGAGTTGAAAAACTGTTTTTT.

In its sample, this clone was seen once. The CDR3 here is CASSSSRDSHSYEQYF. The CDR3 coding sequence is TGTGCCAGCAGTTCATCCCGGGATTCTCACTCCTACGAGCAGTACTTC. The chain uses TRBV28 and TRBJ2-7, with a weak D call TRBD2 (5 bases). Trimming pared 4 bases from V and 0 bases from J, leaving 16 bases between. Germline V lookup: CDR1 MDHEN, CDR2 SYDVKM. The CDR3 is 16 amino acids.

The V and J genes are TRBV10-3 and TRBJ2-1, with 7 nucleotides matching TRBD2. From germline, CDR1 is ENHRY and CDR2 SYGVKD. V dropped 2 bases and J dropped 2; count of bases not matched to a gene: 3. This CDR3 region has 15 residues. DNA for the CDR3: TGTGCCATCAGTGAGCATAGCGGGCCCTACAATGAGCAGTTCTTC. Amino acid sequence: CAISEHSGPYNEQFF.

V is TRBV5-1 and J is TRBJ2-1; TRBD2 aligns across 10 bases. The CDR3 length is 18 residues. Losses at the gene ends were 0 bases for V and 8 bases for J; bases not matched to a gene: 14. The germline CDR1 and CDR2 sequences are SGHRS and YFSETQ. CDR3 amino acids: CASSLGATFSGGSDEQFF. DNA of the CDR3: TGCGCCAGCAGCTTGGGGGCCACCTTTAGCGGGGGGTCCGATGAGCAGTTCTTC.

The chain joins TRBV15 to TRBJ2-7; 9 positions agree with TRBD2. Germline CDR1 is LNHNV and CDR2 is YYDKDF (reference sequence). This CDR3 spans 16 amino acids. J gave up 0 bases and V 2 bases, and 5 bases lay outside the gene matches. CDR3 in DNA: TGTGCCACCAGCAGACGCCCGGGACTAGCCTCCTACGAGCAGTACTTC. It yields the protein CATSRRPGLASYEQYF.

This sequence joins TRBV6-2 or TRBV6-3 and TRBJ2-7; no clear D gene. CDR1 MNHEY and CDR2 SVGEGT come from the germline V gene. The CDR3 is 11 amino acids. V was cut by 4 bases and J by 6 bases, with 7 bases left in between. The CDR3, as DNA: TGTGCCAGCAGTTCAGGTGGCGAGCAGTACTTC. This codes for CASSSGGEQYF.

The gene calls are TRBV7-2 and TRBJ1-1; TRBD1 agrees at 7 bases. CDR1 is SGHTA, CDR2 FQGNSA, per germline. The CDR3 runs to 14 residues. V lost 5 bases to trimming and J lost 3 bases; unmatched junction nucleotides: 6. The CDR3 nucleotides read TGTGCCAGCAGCCTGACAGGGAAGGACACTGAAGCTTTCTTT. This encodes CASSLTGKDTEAFF.

The chain carries TRBV7-8 and TRBJ2-7; a weak D match, TRBD1 (6 bases). The V gene's germline CDR1 is SGHVS and CDR2 FQNEAQ. This CDR3 comprises 15 residues. Trimming stripped 1 base from V and 3 bases from J, with 13 bases between. The CDR3 reads CASSLVVGANYEQYF. The CDR3 region has the DNA TGTGCCAGCAGCTTAGTCGTGGGGGCGAACTACGAGCAGTACTTC.

This chain uses TRBV7-3 with TRBJ1-1; no definite D call. This CDR3 contains 15 residues. V dropped 2 bases and J dropped 7 bases, with 17 bases sitting between them. CDR1 SGHTA and CDR2 FQGTGA come from the germline V gene. CDR3 amino acids: CASSLDGGHTNEAFF. In DNA form, the CDR3 reads TGTGCCAGCAGCTTAGACGGTGGGCACACAAATGAAGCTTTCTTT.

This clone has just a few counts. V usage is TRBV6-2 or TRBV6-3 and J usage is TRBJ1-2, with no clear D. The CDR3 is 13 amino acids. CDR1 MNHEY and CDR2 SVGEGT come from the germline V gene. V was pared by 4 bases and J by 4 bases, with 10 bases between. The CDR3 DNA reads as TGTGCCAGCAGTTCTTCACAGCTCTATGGCTACACCTTC. It is translated as CASSSSQLYGYTF.

In DNA form, the CDR3 reads TGTGCCAGCAGCCGATGGGCCGGTAGGACAGGGAAAAACTATGGCTACACCTTC. The encoded protein is CASSRWAGRTGKNYGYTF. This sequence joins TRBV3-1 (or the pseudogene TRBV3-2) and TRBJ1-2; 8 positions match TRBD1. The germline gives CDR1 LGHDT, CDR2 YNNKEL (reference sequence). Unmatched junction bases numbered 15, after V lost 4 bases and J lost 2 bases. This CDR3 contains 18 residues.

The rearrangement uses TRBV13 and TRBJ2-5; no clear D gene. Trimming took 0 bases from V and 0 from J, leaving 8 bases between them. Germline V CDR1 and CDR2: PRHDT, FYEKMQ (reference sequence). The CDR3 has 15 amino acids. Here the CDR3 reads CASSLGRSNQETQYF. The CDR3 nucleotides read TGTGCCAGCAGCTTAGGCCGTAGCAACCAAGAGACCCAGTACTTC.